The rows below give T cell receptor beta chains drawn from one sample of a study of response to subunit inactivated influenza vaccine. TCRdb analysed the RT-PCR reads with MiXCR anew, one entry per CDR3 protein. The sample carries hundreds of thousands of distinct CDR3 sequences, roughly 27% recorded once. The specimen comprised CD4+ T cells sorted from PBMCs, sampled 4 to 6 days after vaccination. The source of these receptors is a man aged 45 to 65 who received an inactivated influenza vaccine. CDR3s include the opening cysteine and the closing phenylalanine or tryptophan. The order of the fields is J gene, clone size, V gene, D gene, CDR3 DNA, CDR3 protein. D genes are given only for firm matches. Some rows mark clone size as missing; the rest say once, few, many or name a class of expanded clone.

j_call: TRBJ1-2; clone_size: .; v_call: TRBV29-1; d_call: .; cdr3_nt: TGCAGCGGCCTGAAACTGACGGACTTGGGTGGCTACACCTTC; cdr3_aa: CSGLKLTDLGGYTF
j_call: TRBJ2-1; clone_size: .; v_call: TRBV7-9; d_call: TRBD1; cdr3_nt: TGTGCCAGCAGCATGGACAGGGGTAATGAGCAGTTCTTC; cdr3_aa: CASSMDRGNEQFF
j_call: TRBJ2-1; clone_size: .; v_call: TRBV20-1; d_call: .; cdr3_nt: TGCAGTGCTAGCTTTTGGGGGCACTCCTACAATGAGCAGTTCTTC; cdr3_aa: CSASFWGHSYNEQFF
j_call: TRBJ2-7; clone_size: .; v_call: TRBV7-9; d_call: .; cdr3_nt: TGTGCCAGCAGGGCTGGGAACGGGTTGGGGTACGAGCAGTACTTC; cdr3_aa: CASRAGNGLGYEQYF
j_call: TRBJ2-7; clone_size: .; v_call: TRBV29-1; d_call: .; cdr3_nt: TGCAGCGTTCGGGAGCCGGGCGAGCAGTACTTC; cdr3_aa: CSVREPGEQYF
j_call: TRBJ2-7; clone_size: .; v_call: TRBV11-2; d_call: TRBD2; cdr3_nt: TGTGCCAGCAGCTTAGAGTGGACTAGCGACTACGAGCAGTACTTC; cdr3_aa: CASSLEWTSDYEQYF
j_call: TRBJ1-6; clone_size: few; v_call: TRBV5-6; d_call: .; cdr3_nt: TGTGCCAGCAATCCGGGACGGGGAAATTCACCCCTCCACTTT; cdr3_aa: CASNPGRGNSPLHF
j_call: TRBJ2-3; clone_size: .; v_call: TRBV24-1; d_call: .; cdr3_nt: TGTGCCACCAGTGATCGACTAGGGACGGTGGGTGATACGCAGTATTTT; cdr3_aa: CATSDRLGTVGDTQYF
j_call: TRBJ2-7; clone_size: few; v_call: TRBV5-1; d_call: .; cdr3_nt: TGCGCCAGCAGCAGCGGGACAAACGAGCAGTACTTC; cdr3_aa: CASSSGTNEQYF
j_call: TRBJ2-3; clone_size: few; v_call: TRBV12-3/TRBV12-4; d_call: TRBD2; cdr3_nt: TGTGCCAGCAGTTGGACTAGCGGCACAGATACGCAGTATTTT; cdr3_aa: CASSWTSGTDTQYF
j_call: TRBJ2-3; clone_size: once; v_call: TRBV20-1; d_call: .; cdr3_nt: TGCAGTGCTTACCGGACAGAAAGCACAGATACGCAGTATTTT; cdr3_aa: CSAYRTESTDTQYF
j_call: TRBJ2-1; clone_size: .; v_call: TRBV7-2; d_call: .; cdr3_nt: TGTGCCAGCAGCTTAGACAGGCGCCTCTACAATGAGCAGTTCTTC; cdr3_aa: CASSLDRRLYNEQFF
j_call: TRBJ2-4; clone_size: few; v_call: TRBV28; d_call: TRBD2; cdr3_nt: TGTGCCAGCAGCCGTGGACTAGCGGGACCCTGGGTCCACATTCAGTACTTC; cdr3_aa: CASSRGLAGPWVHIQYF
j_call: TRBJ1-1; clone_size: .; v_call: TRBV28; d_call: TRBD1; cdr3_nt: TGTGCCAGCAGGACAGGGGGCGCGAACACTGAAGCTTTCTTT; cdr3_aa: CASRTGGANTEAFF
j_call: TRBJ1-1; clone_size: few; v_call: TRBV7-2; d_call: .; cdr3_nt: TGTGCCAGCAGCCGGTCGTTAAACACTGAAGCTTTCTTT; cdr3_aa: CASSRSLNTEAFF
j_call: TRBJ1-4; clone_size: few; v_call: TRBV15; d_call: .; cdr3_nt: TGTGCCACCAGCAGAGGGGTCGGGGGAAAACTGTTTTTT; cdr3_aa: CATSRGVGGKLFF
j_call: TRBJ2-3; clone_size: .; v_call: TRBV4-3; d_call: TRBD2; cdr3_nt: TGCGCCAGCAGCTATAACGGGGGGAATGGAGATACGCAGTATTTT; cdr3_aa: CASSYNGGNGDTQYF
j_call: TRBJ1-2; clone_size: once; v_call: TRBV6-2/TRBV6-3; d_call: .; cdr3_nt: TGTGCCAGCAGTCACAGGACAGCCTCATTGGCCTTC; cdr3_aa: CASSHRTASLAF
j_call: TRBJ2-6; clone_size: few; v_call: TRBV7-2; d_call: TRBD2; cdr3_nt: TGTGCCAGCAGCCTAACTAGCGGGATCTCTGGGGCCAACGTCCTGACTTTC; cdr3_aa: CASSLTSGISGANVLTF
j_call: TRBJ1-5; clone_size: many; v_call: TRBV6-2/TRBV6-3; d_call: .; cdr3_nt: TGTGCCAGCAGTCTCAGGAGCAATCAGCCCCAGCATTTT; cdr3_aa: CASSLRSNQPQHF
j_call: TRBJ2-5; clone_size: few; v_call: TRBV29-1; d_call: .; cdr3_nt: TGCAGCGTGAACTGGGGGCGCGCGGATGAGACCCAGTACTTC; cdr3_aa: CSVNWGRADETQYF
j_call: TRBJ2-7; clone_size: .; v_call: TRBV5-6; d_call: TRBD1; cdr3_nt: TGTGCCAGCAGTCTCCGGGACAGTTACTACGAGCAGTACTTC; cdr3_aa: CASSLRDSYYEQYF
j_call: TRBJ1-4; clone_size: few; v_call: TRBV12-3/TRBV12-4; d_call: .; cdr3_nt: TGTGCCAGCAGCGTTGGGGCCTCCGAAAAAAAACTGTTTTTT; cdr3_aa: CASSVGASEKKLFF
j_call: TRBJ2-1; clone_size: few; v_call: TRBV9; d_call: TRBD2; cdr3_nt: TGTGCCAGCAGCGTGAAAGCGGGGGCCGAGCAGTTCTTC; cdr3_aa: CASSVKAGAEQFF
j_call: TRBJ2-5; clone_size: .; v_call: TRBV2; d_call: .; cdr3_nt: TGTGCCAGCAGTGCGGGAGGAGGGGGGTCCGAGACCCAGTACTTC; cdr3_aa: CASSAGGGGSETQYF
j_call: TRBJ2-5; clone_size: few; v_call: TRBV5-1; d_call: TRBD1; cdr3_nt: TGCGCCAGCAGCTTCAGAAAGGACAGGTGGCAAGAGACCCAGTACTTC; cdr3_aa: CASSFRKDRWQETQYF
j_call: TRBJ2-1; clone_size: many; v_call: TRBV6-4; d_call: TRBD1; cdr3_nt: TGTGCCAGCAGTGACTTTTCCACAGGGGGCAATGAGCAGTTCTTC; cdr3_aa: CASSDFSTGGNEQFF
j_call: TRBJ2-3; clone_size: .; v_call: TRBV7-2; d_call: .; cdr3_nt: TGTGCCAGCAGCCGCCAAGCTACAGATACGCAGTATTTT; cdr3_aa: CASSRQATDTQYF
j_call: TRBJ2-2; clone_size: few; v_call: TRBV12-3/TRBV12-4; d_call: .; cdr3_nt: TGTGCCAGCATTGATGATTTAGCCCTAGGCCCCACCGGGGAGCTGTTTTTT; cdr3_aa: CASIDDLALGPTGELFF
j_call: TRBJ2-7; clone_size: few; v_call: TRBV29-1; d_call: .; cdr3_nt: TGCAGCGTTGAAAGGGGTAGCGACGAGCAGTACTTC; cdr3_aa: CSVERGSDEQYF
j_call: TRBJ2-7; clone_size: .; v_call: TRBV12-3/TRBV12-4; d_call: TRBD1; cdr3_nt: TGTGCCAGCAGTTCCAACAGGGGCTCATGGGAGCAGTACTTC; cdr3_aa: CASSSNRGSWEQYF
j_call: TRBJ2-1; clone_size: .; v_call: TRBV18; d_call: TRBD2; cdr3_nt: TGTGCCAGCTCACCGGGACTAGCGGGGGCGTTTTCCTACAATGAGCAGTTCTTC; cdr3_aa: CASSPGLAGAFSYNEQFF
j_call: TRBJ2-1; clone_size: .; v_call: TRBV4-3; d_call: .; cdr3_nt: TGCGCCAGCAGCCAAGAAGCGAGCGGACCAAGCTCCTACAATGAGCAGTTCTTC; cdr3_aa: CASSQEASGPSSYNEQFF
j_call: TRBJ2-1; clone_size: few; v_call: TRBV20-1; d_call: .; cdr3_nt: TGCAGTGCTAGAGGCCGGGCCATTTACAATGAGCAGTTCTTC; cdr3_aa: CSARGRAIYNEQFF
j_call: TRBJ2-7; clone_size: few; v_call: TRBV7-2; d_call: TRBD1; cdr3_nt: TGTGCCAGCAGCTTCGGACAGGCCGGGCAGTACTTC; cdr3_aa: CASSFGQAGQYF